One T cell receptor beta chain is described in this entry. The antigen it binds to is not known. Nothing much larger sits one base from this clone, and base qualities are not available. The data derive from a study of T cell responses to AZD1222 COVID-19 vaccine listed by TCRdb under 2021. General notes on the study: A total of about 250 trial participants underwent TCR sequencing, of whom more than 200 had received two doses of AZD1222 and 26 had received two doses of the MenACWY control vaccine. Enrollment into the trials was organized by age into subgroups of 18-55, 56-69 and 70-plus years, and those subgroups contained roughly 140, 27 and 60 TCR-sequenced participants, respectively. The study at large found these results: The 56-69-year group was small, and its depth increase did not reach significance, likely because of low power. After two AZD1222 doses, spike-specific TCR breadth and depth were significantly higher than at day 0 and than in MenACWY recipients. The vaccine-associated CD4 TCRs covered the entire spike protein, and the dominant responses fell in regions 160-218 and 743-854. Conclusions about previously exposed vaccinees were limited because only a handful of AZD1222 recipients were SARS-CoV-2 seropositive at baseline. Epitopes outside the regions mutated in the B.1.351 and B.1.1.7 variants were reportedly recognized by nearly half of the unique spike-specific TCRs. Because no samples from the day 14 peak response were available, repertoires could be characterized only after the peak T cell response. Most participants were white British and females outnumbered males, and the authors suggested that clonal diversity may have been underestimated.

The CDR3 regions of human TCRbeta chains were analyzed by immunosequencing. In the authors' own workflow: TCRs in the repertoires were compared against a reference library of SARS-CoV-2-specific TCRs that had been generated with the MIRA antigen-specificity platform. Breadth was defined as the fraction of unique TCRs that were SARS-CoV-2-associated, and depth was defined as the fraction of total T cells that were SARS-CoV-2-associated. Using the MIRA data, each spike-specific TCR was mapped to the spike region that the TCR reacts to and placed in a CD4 or CD8 class. Log10-transformed breadth and depth values were compared by one-way ANOVA with Sidak's multiple comparisons tests. This immuneACCESS table, as held by TCRdb, lists in-frame sequences with V and J called but not all clones. Of the missing ones, under half trace to an unresolved V gene in checked studies; the others have no known cause. From that table come the V and J calls and clone size; the DNA was used to work out D and trimming. Present in this sample are tens of thousands of clones, about nine tenths of which were seen just once. The ten largest clones take up 5% to 5.5% of the sample.

The time point label, as the study defines it: about 28 days (+/-7) after the second vaccine dose. AZD1222 recipients given second doses at about 4 weeks or at about 12 weeks were pooled, since spike-specific TCR depth and breadth were not found to differ between the two schedules. Samples from vaccinated people were obtained from the UK trials COV001 and COV002, which included a single-blind randomized controlled phase 2/3 trial of AZD1222 (ChAdOx1 nCoV-19) in healthy adults. Trial participant PBMC samples were collected at day 0 and day 28 after the second dose for TCRbeta chain sequencing. From the cysteine up to the phenylalanine, the CDR3 has a length of 15 residues. The read is trimmed to its CDR3 DNA, 45 bases read in frame from base 1. Compared with germline, V lacks 5 bases and J lacks 1 base; bases without a gene match: 7. The germline V gene (reference sequence) sets CDR1 to PRHDT and CDR2 to FYEKMQ.

Specimen: peripheral blood, collected 28 days after the second AZD1222 dose. The source of this sequence is an adult who received the AZD1222 COVID-19 vaccine. This chain joins TRBV13 to TRBJ2-5; 7 middle bases align to TRBD2. The nucleotide sequence is TGTGCCAGCAGCCCCTGGGGGGGGGTCCAAGAGACCCAGTACTTC. The resulting protein is CASSPWGGVQETQYF.